The present T cell receptor (delta chain) was sequenced within a study of γδ T cells in repeated Plasmodium falciparum infection. About the study: Donors were malaria-exposed Malian children or age- and gender-matched Australian children. Overall study findings and caveats: Vdelta2-negative gammadelta repertoires, largely Vdelta1+, seemingly showed infection-driven waves of new clonal selection. Malian children's Vdelta2-negative repertoires appeared more expanded and less diverse than Australians'.

The CDR3 contains 18 residues. Per the germline V gene, CDR1 is GEAIGNYY and CDR2 is EKD. As concerns this clone: The antigen is unknown. TCRdb attributes to this sequence the protein of a much larger clone, which differs from the DNA translation at residue 17; a read error is likely, and the protein displayed is translated from the DNA.

TCRdb reprocessed the multiplex PCR reads using CATT. The data contain approximately 90,000 delta-chain clones, 0.9% to 1% of them singletons. Vgamma9/Vdelta2+ and Vdelta2-negative gammadelta T cells were flow-sorted from PBMC for bulk sequencing. The specimen sequenced was gamma-delta T cells from blood. The chain employs TRDV2 and TRDJ1, with 12 bases identical to TRDD3. The J call is in doubt because the DNA end fits TRDJ2 better. The receptor was isolated from a pool of human donors (malaria-infected and uninfected, not separated). The CDR3 DNA is TGTGCCTGTGACCCTTTGACTGGGGGATACTCTGACACCGATAAACTCTTCTTT. Encoded protein: CACDPLTGGYSDTDKLFF.